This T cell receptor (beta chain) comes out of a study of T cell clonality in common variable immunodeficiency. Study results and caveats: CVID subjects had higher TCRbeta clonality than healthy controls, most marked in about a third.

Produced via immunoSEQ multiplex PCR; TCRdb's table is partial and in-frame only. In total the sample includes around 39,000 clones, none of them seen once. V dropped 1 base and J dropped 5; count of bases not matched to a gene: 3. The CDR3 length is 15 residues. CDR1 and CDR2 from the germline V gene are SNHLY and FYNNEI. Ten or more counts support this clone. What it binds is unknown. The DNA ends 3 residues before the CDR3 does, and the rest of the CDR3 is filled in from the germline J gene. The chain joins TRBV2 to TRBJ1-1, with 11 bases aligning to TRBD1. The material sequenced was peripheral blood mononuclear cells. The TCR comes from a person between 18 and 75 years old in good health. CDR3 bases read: TGTGCCAGCAGTGAAGGGGACAGGGGGAATACTGAA. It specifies CASSEGDRGNTE. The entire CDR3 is CASSEGDRGNTEAFF.